The 17 T cell receptor beta chains presented below share a single source sample, sequenced in a study of blood T cell repertoires in COVID-19. Some clones are missing from TCRdb's copy, which holds only in-frame ones; the method was immunoSEQ multiplex PCR. The repertoire holds roughly 82,000 clones, 65% to 85% seen once, with approximately 17% in the top ten. Sequences were obtained from peripheral blood. These receptor sequences come from a woman aged 55 to 70 with acute or convalescent COVID-19.

The sample holds a few counts of this clone. The CDR3 nucleotides read TGTGCCTGGAGCTATGGGACAGGGGGTAAATATAATTCACCCCTCCACTTT. The encoded protein is CAWSYGTGGKYNSPLHF. This rearrangement joins TRBV30 to TRBJ1-6; 11 positions agree with TRBD1. Germline V lookup: CDR1 GTSNPN, CDR2 SVGIG (reference sequence). The J segment lost 4 bases and the V segment lost 3 bases, leaving 8 bases of the junction unmatched. CDR3 length: 17 amino acids.

The chain couples TRBV11-3 to TRBJ2-2; TRBD2 aligns across 13 bases. Germline V gives CDR1 SGHNT, CDR2 YENEEA. The CDR3 covers 17 residues. The junction had 5 bases not matched to a gene; V was cut back by 3 bases and J by 4 bases. CDR3 bases: TGTGCCAGCAGCTTGGGACTAGCGGGATGGGGCACCGGGGAGCTGTTTTTT. Its translation is CASSLGLAGWGTGELFF.

V is TRBV10-3 and J is TRBJ1-6, with a possible D match to TRBD1 (5 bases). V shed 6 bases and J shed 7 bases, with 16 bases lying between them. CDR1 is ENHRY, CDR2 SYGVKD, per germline. The CDR3 spans 15 residues. In DNA, the CDR3 is TGTGCCATCAGGCCGACAGTAACAAGGAATTCACCCCTCCACTTT. This sequence encodes CAIRPTVTRNSPLHF.

This chain uses TRBV21-1 with TRBJ2-1; the table assigns TRBD1, which was not confirmed against the DNA. TRBV21-1 is classified as a pseudogene. This CDR3 has 14 residues. CDR3 nucleotide sequence: TGTGCCAGCAGCATAGACAGGAGTAACAATGAGCAGTTCTTC. This gives the protein CASSIDRSNNEQFF.

The rearrangement joins TRBV4-2 to TRBJ1-4; possibly TRBD1 for D (5 bases). Germline V gene sequence: CDR1 LGHNA, CDR2 YNFKEQ. The CDR3 sequence is 16 residues long. The V and J ends lost 1 base and 8 bases respectively, with 17 bases between them. CDR3 nucleotides: TGTGCCAGCAGCCAAGGTTCGGGGGACGTCACAGAAAAACTGTTTTTT. Translating it yields CASSQGSGDVTEKLFF.

This sequence joins TRBV5-4 and TRBJ1-1, with unresolved D. The CDR3 length is 14 residues. The ends were cut back, 5 bases at V and 5 bases at J, with 16 bases in the middle. In germline, CDR1 is SGHNT, CDR2 YYREEE (reference sequence). The chain's CDR3 is CASSSTESKTEAFF. CDR3 bases: TGTGCCAGCAGTTCCACAGAGTCGAAGACTGAAGCTTTCTTT.

This sequence joins TRBV5-5 and TRBJ2-7, with D perhaps matching TRBD2 (5 bases). V was cut by 3 bases and J by 5 bases, with 9 bases left in between. The CDR3 runs 12 residues. Per the germline V gene, CDR1 is SGHKS and CDR2 is YYEKEE (reference sequence). CDR3 sequence: CASSSGNDEQYF. CDR3 bases: TGTGCCAGCAGCTCGGGGAATGACGAGCAGTACTTC. Filled out from reference TRBV5-5 and TRBJ2-7, the complete variable domain reads DAGVTQSPTHLIKTRGQQVTLRCSPISGHKSVSWYQQVLGQGPQFIFQYYEKEERGRGNFPDRFSARQFPNYSSELNVNALLLGDSALYLCASSSGNDEQYFGPGTRLTVT.

This sequence joins TRBV5-1 and TRBJ2-5; no clear D. V lost 0 bases, J lost 5 bases, and 8 bases lay in between. Germline CDR1 reads SGHRS; CDR2 reads YFSETQ. The CDR3 loop spans 13 amino acids. CDR3 sequence reads: CASSLAHEETQYF. The CDR3 nucleotides are TGCGCCAGCAGCTTGGCGCACGAGGAGACCCAGTACTTC.

This sequence joins TRBV11-2 and TRBJ2-1, with 7 positions matching TRBD2. The CDR3 extends over 15 amino acids. Germline trimming cut 6 bases from V and 5 bases from J; bases unmatched to any gene: 10. The germline gives CDR1 SGHAT, CDR2 FQNNGV. CDR3 protein: CASRWAGVDDNEQFF. CDR3 coding DNA: TGTGCCAGCAGGTGGGCGGGAGTCGACGACAATGAGCAGTTCTTC.

The chain joins TRBV9 to TRBJ1-2; 7 bases are a match to TRBD1. CDR1 and CDR2 from the germline V gene are SGDLS and YYNGEE. CDR3 length: 14 residues. Trimming at V came to 3 bases and at J to 8 bases, leaving 10 bases not matched to a gene. CDR3 nucleotides: TGTGCCAGCAGCGGCGGACAGGTAGCTAAAGGCTACACCTTC. Protein product: CASSGGQVAKGYTF. The full variable domain, its missing parts supplied by reference TRBV9 and TRBJ1-2, is DSGVTQTPKHLITATGQRVTLRCSPRSGDLSVYWYQQSLDQGLQFLIQYYNGEERAKGNILERFSAQQFPDLHSELNLSSLELGDSALYFCASSGGQVAKGYTFGSGTRLTVV.

The V call is TRBV27, the J call TRBJ2-7; D gene unclear. The CDR3 is 12 amino acids. The V end lost 4 bases, the J end lost 5 bases, and 9 bases lay between the germline ends. CDR1 is MNHEY, CDR2 SMNVEV, per germline (reference sequence). In DNA form, the CDR3 reads TGTGCCAGCAGTTCAGATCCCAACGAGCAGTACTTC. As protein: CASSSDPNEQYF.

V and J are TRBV10-3 and TRBJ2-5, with D perhaps TRBD2 (6 bases). The CDR3 is 16 amino acids. Germline V CDR1 and CDR2: ENHRY, SYGVKD. V lost 5 bases to trimming and J lost 1 base, with 17 bases between them. CDR3 coding DNA: TGTGCCATCAGTCTGGGAGGCGCGGGCCGCCAAGAGACCCAGTACTTC. Its translation is CAISLGGAGRQETQYF.

The CDR3: CASSLRDRRAYGYTF. As DNA, the CDR3 is TGTGCCAGCAGTCTTAGGGACAGGCGGGCCTATGGCTACACCTTC. The chain has TRBV5-4 and TRBJ1-2; 8 nucleotides line up with TRBD1. From germline, CDR1 is SGHNT and CDR2 YYREEE (reference sequence). The CDR3 length is 15 residues. V trimming: 5 bases; J trimming: 4 bases; junction bases outside the gene matches: 10.

This clone occurred once. The genes are TRBV3-1 (or the pseudogene TRBV3-2) and TRBJ1-5, with 7 bases identical to TRBD1. This CDR3 contains 16 residues. CDR1 LGHDT and CDR2 YNNKEL come from the germline V gene (reference sequence). The V gene end was trimmed by 0 bases and the J gene end by 3 bases; junction bases not matched to a gene: 5. The CDR3 region has the DNA TGTGCCAGCAGCCAAGATTTCACAGGGGTCAATCAGCCCCAGCATTTT. Translation gives CASSQDFTGVNQPQHF.

The V call is TRBV5-4, the J call TRBJ2-6; weak D call: TRBD1 (5 bases). Trimming took 2 bases from V and 0 from J, leaving 9 bases between them. Germline values: CDR1 SGHNT, CDR2 YYREEE (reference sequence). This CDR3 comprises 16 residues. The CDR3 nucleotides read TGTGCCAGCAGCTTCCAGGGAACCTCTGGGGCCAACGTCCTGACTTTC. This sequence encodes CASSFQGTSGANVLTF.

The V call is TRBV7-3, the J call TRBJ1-1, with 10 nucleotides matching TRBD1. CDR1 SGHTA and CDR2 FQGTGA come from the germline V gene. This CDR3 spans 21 amino acids. J was trimmed by 0 bases and V by 2 bases; bases with no gene match: 18. This chain's CDR3 is CASSLLSRGTGAEYMNTEAFF. The CDR3 nucleotides read TGTGCCAGCAGCTTATTATCTCGAGGGACAGGGGCGGAATACATGAACACTGAAGCTTTCTTT.

The chain uses TRBV5-4 and TRBJ2-5, with 10 positions matching TRBD2. Looked up from germline, CDR1 is SGHNT and CDR2 is YYREEE (reference sequence). The CDR3 is made up of 15 amino acids. Trimming removed 0 bases from V and 2 bases from J; junction bases left unmatched: 1. In DNA form, the CDR3 reads TGTGCCAGCAGCTTGGTACTAGCGGGGCAAGAGACCCAGTACTTC. Translation: CASSLVLAGQETQYF.